The rows below give T cell receptor beta chains drawn from one sample of a study of T cells in Graves' hyperthyroidism and ophthalmopathy. TCRdb re-derived calls from the multiplex PCR reads in MiXCR, one entry per CDR3 protein. The sample consists of about 59,000 distinct CDR3 sequences, approximately 53% of them appearing once. The sample comprised blood. The receptors here all came from a woman in her fifties or sixties with Graves' ophthalmopathy. Both conserved end residues are part of each CDR3. A D gene is named only where the DNA matches it firmly. Not every row has a clone size; where given, it reads once, few, many or a size class.

cdr3_length,j_call,d_call,clone_size,v_call,cdr3_nt,cdr3_aa
14,TRBJ2-3,NA,many,TRBV12-5,TGTGCTAGCAAATACGACATCAGCACAGATACGCAGTATTTT,CASKYDISTDTQYF
16,TRBJ2-2,NA,NA,TRBV10-3,TGTGCCATCAGTGAGGCAGACTCCCAAGAGACCGGGGAGCTGTTTTTT,CAISEADSQETGELFF
15,TRBJ1-1,NA,many,TRBV5-4,TGTGCCAGCAGCTTGGACAGGGTTTTGAACACTGAAGCTTTCTTT,CASSLDRVLNTEAFF
13,TRBJ2-2,NA,many,TRBV11-2,TGTGCCAGCCGGAGGGGGAACACCGGGGAGCTGTTTTTT,CASRRGNTGELFF
15,TRBJ1-5,NA,NA,TRBV2,TGTGCCAGCAGCCCCAGGGGTTATAGCAATCAGCCCCAGCATTTT,CASSPRGYSNQPQHF
14,TRBJ2-3,NA,once,TRBV20-1,TGCAGTGCTTCTCTACGACAGCCCACAGATACGCAGTATTTT,CSASLRQPTDTQYF
12,TRBJ1-2,NA,many,TRBV5-1,TGCGCCAGCAGCCCGGACGGGAAGGGCTACACCTTC,CASSPDGKGYTF
12,TRBJ2-7,NA,NA,TRBV2,TGTGCCAGCAGCCTCGACACCTACGAGCAGTACTTC,CASSLDTYEQYF
12,TRBJ2-7,NA,medium-sized,TRBV19,TGTGCCAGTAGTAGGGCAGGGTACGAGCAGTACTTC,CASSRAGYEQYF
18,TRBJ2-6,TRBD1,many,TRBV5-6,TGTGCCAGCAGCTCTACCGGGACAGGGGGGTCGGGGGCCAACGTCCTGACTTTC,CASSSTGTGGSGANVLTF
12,TRBJ1-1,NA,many,TRBV19,TGTGCCAGTAGCACCGAGGGCGCCGTAGCTTTCTTT,CASSTEGAVAFF
13,TRBJ2-1,TRBD2,many,TRBV11-2,TGTGCCAGCAGCTTACGGGGGGGCAATGAGCAGTTCTTC,CASSLRGGNEQFF
15,TRBJ1-1,TRBD1,NA,TRBV7-9,TGTGCCAGCAGTCGGACAGGGGGGGAGTACACTGAAGCTTTCTTT,CASSRTGGEYTEAFF
16,TRBJ1-2,TRBD1,many,TRBV20-1,TGCAGTGCCATCCGGGTTGGGACAGGGAAACTGACGGGCTACACCTTC,CSAIRVGTGKLTGYTF
12,TRBJ2-3,NA,NA,TRBV7-2,TGTGCCAGCAGGCCGACCGGGGATACGCAGTATTTT,CASRPTGDTQYF
15,TRBJ1-6,TRBD1,few,TRBV20-1,TGCAGTGCTAGTGCCGACAGGGGTGCGAGCTCACCCCTCCACTTT,CSASADRGASSPLHF
13,TRBJ2-7,NA,NA,TRBV11-2,TGTGCCAGCAGCCCTGTTGGACCTCTGGAGCAGTACTTC,CASSPVGPLEQYF
16,TRBJ2-1,TRBD2,many,TRBV5-1,TGCGCCAGCAGCTTGTTTAGCGGGAGATCTAGAGATGAGCAGTTCTTC,CASSLFSGRSRDEQFF
19,TRBJ2-7,TRBD2,NA,TRBV4-1,TGCGCCAGCAGCCAACGCACCCCGGGACTAGCGGGAGTGTCCTACGAGCAGTACTTC,CASSQRTPGLAGVSYEQYF
13,TRBJ1-3,TRBD1,NA,TRBV20-1,TGCAGTGCGGAACGGGACAGAGGAAACACCATATATTTT,CSAERDRGNTIYF
16,TRBJ2-2,NA,once,TRBV9,TGTGCCAGTTCGGACGGTAGTGGTGGAAACACCGGGGAGCTGTTTTTT,CASSDGSGGNTGELFF
16,TRBJ1-6,TRBD1,many,TRBV6-5,TGTGCCAGCAGTTCGTACCGGGACAGGACGAATACACCCCTCCACTTT,CASSSYRDRTNTPLHF
13,TRBJ1-1,NA,many,TRBV28,TGTGCCAGCATAGGGATTATGAACACTGAAGCTTTCTTT,CASIGIMNTEAFF
16,TRBJ1-3,NA,few,TRBV15,TGTGCCACCAGCAGAAGTGACAGCAAGTCTGGAAACACCATATATTTT,CATSRSDSKSGNTIYF
15,TRBJ2-7,TRBD2,NA,TRBV4-1,TGCGCCAACAGCCAACGGCTAGCGGCCGCCTACGAGCAGTACTTC,CANSQRLAAAYEQYF
15,TRBJ2-2,NA,many,TRBV12-3/TRBV12-4,TGTGCCAGCAGCAGGGCGCCCCTGAACACCGGGGAGCTGTTTTTT,CASSRAPLNTGELFF
13,TRBJ2-3,TRBD2,NA,TRBV20-1,TGCAGTGCCCCTAGCGGGAGCACAGATACGCAGTATTTT,CSAPSGSTDTQYF
18,TRBJ1-1,NA,many,TRBV7-6,TGTGCCAGCAGCTTAGAGGGGGGGGACGGACCCATGAACACTGAAGCTTTCTTT,CASSLEGGDGPMNTEAFF
15,TRBJ1-1,TRBD1,NA,TRBV9,TGTGCCAGCAGCGTAGGGCAGGGGGAGAACACTGAAGCTTTCTTT,CASSVGQGENTEAFF